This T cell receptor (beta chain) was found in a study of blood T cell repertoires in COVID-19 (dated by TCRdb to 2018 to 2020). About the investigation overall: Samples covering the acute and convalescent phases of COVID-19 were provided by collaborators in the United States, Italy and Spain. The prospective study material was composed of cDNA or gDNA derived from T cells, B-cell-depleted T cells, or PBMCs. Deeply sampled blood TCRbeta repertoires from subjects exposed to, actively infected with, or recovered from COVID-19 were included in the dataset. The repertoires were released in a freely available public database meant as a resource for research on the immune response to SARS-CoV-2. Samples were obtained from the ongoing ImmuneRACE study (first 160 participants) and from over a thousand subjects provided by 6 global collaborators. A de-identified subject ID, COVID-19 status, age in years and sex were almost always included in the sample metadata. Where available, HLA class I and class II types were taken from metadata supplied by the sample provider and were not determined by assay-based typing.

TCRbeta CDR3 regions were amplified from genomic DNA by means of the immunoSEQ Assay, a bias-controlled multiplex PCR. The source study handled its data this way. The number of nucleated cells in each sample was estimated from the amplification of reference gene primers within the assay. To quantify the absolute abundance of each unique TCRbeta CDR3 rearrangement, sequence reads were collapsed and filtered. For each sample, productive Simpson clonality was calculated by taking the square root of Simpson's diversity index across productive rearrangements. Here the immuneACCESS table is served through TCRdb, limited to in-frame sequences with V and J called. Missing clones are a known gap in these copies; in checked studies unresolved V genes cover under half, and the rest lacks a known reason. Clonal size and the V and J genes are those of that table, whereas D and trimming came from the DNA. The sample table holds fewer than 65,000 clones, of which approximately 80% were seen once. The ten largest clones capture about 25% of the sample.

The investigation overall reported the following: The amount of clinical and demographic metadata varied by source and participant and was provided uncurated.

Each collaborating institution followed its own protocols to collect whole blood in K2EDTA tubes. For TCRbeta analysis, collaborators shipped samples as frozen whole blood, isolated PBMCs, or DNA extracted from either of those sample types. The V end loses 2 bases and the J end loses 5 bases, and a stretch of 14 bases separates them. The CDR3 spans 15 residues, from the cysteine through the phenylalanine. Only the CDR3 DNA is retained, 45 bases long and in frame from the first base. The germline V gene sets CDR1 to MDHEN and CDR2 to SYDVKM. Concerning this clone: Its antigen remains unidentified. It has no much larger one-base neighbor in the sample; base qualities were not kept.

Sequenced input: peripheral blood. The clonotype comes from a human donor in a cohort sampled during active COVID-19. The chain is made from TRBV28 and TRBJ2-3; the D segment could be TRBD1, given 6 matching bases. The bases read TGTGCCAGCAGTTTAAGACAGGCGCCGGGAGATACGCAGTATTTT. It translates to CASSLRQAPGDTQYF.